This TCR beta chain was captured in a study of blood T cell repertoires in COVID-19 (TCRdb year 2020). Broadly, across the study: Collaborator samples came from the United States, Italy and Spain and covered acute and convalescent phases of COVID-19. The prospective study material was composed of cDNA or gDNA derived from T cells, B-cell-depleted T cells, or PBMCs. Subjects who had been exposed to COVID-19, were actively infected with it, or had recovered from it provided the deeply sampled blood TCRbeta repertoires that made up the dataset. A freely available public database, intended as a resource for researchers studying the immune response to SARS-CoV-2, is where the repertoires were released. Samples came from the ongoing ImmuneRACE study (first 160 participants) plus 1,254 subjects from 6 global collaborators. Nearly every sample came with metadata listing a de-identified subject ID, COVID-19 status, age in years and sex. Where available, HLA class I and class II types were taken from metadata supplied by the sample provider and were not determined by assay-based typing. Summary of the overall study and its limitations: How much clinical and demographic metadata was included differed by source and by participant, and the metadata was provided uncurated.

Based on the germline V gene (reference sequence), the CDR1 and CDR2 sequences are PRHDT and FYEKMQ. Trimming removed 4 bases from V and 4 bases from J; the gene matches leave 6 bases unexplained. The CDR3 starts with the cysteine, ends with the phenylalanine, and has 15 residues. Only CDR3 DNA remains: 45 bases, in frame from the first base. This clone has only one observation. What this receptor recognizes is not known. No base quality values were provided; no much bigger clone lies one nucleotide off. Each collaborating institution followed its own protocols to collect whole blood in K2EDTA tubes. For TCRbeta analysis, collaborators shipped samples as frozen whole blood, isolated PBMCs, or DNA extracted from either of those sample types. TCRbeta CDR3 regions were amplified from genomic DNA by means of the immunoSEQ Assay, a bias-controlled multiplex PCR. The paper's data handling went like this. Within the assay, amplification of reference gene primers was used to estimate how many nucleated cells each sample contained. To quantify the absolute abundance of each unique TCRbeta CDR3 rearrangement, sequence reads were collapsed and filtered. For each sample, productive Simpson clonality was calculated as the square root of Simpson's diversity index over productive rearrangements. TCRdb stores this immuneACCESS table with in-frame sequences only. Part of the clones is absent; in the studies checked, under half of the shortfall reflects unresolved V genes, and no reason is known for the rest. That table furnishes V, J and clone size, whereas the DNA furnished D and trimming. In this sample the table shows approximately 140,000 clones, roughly 80% of which occur a single time. The ten largest clonotypes hold 6.5% to 8.5% of the sample.

This receptor chain uses TRBV13 and TRBJ2-3, with 9 bases in between that match TRBD1. The receptor was isolated from a human donor with acute or convalescent COVID-19. The donor label of this sample is uncertain. Sample: peripheral blood. The encoded CDR3 is CASSSTGQGPDTQYF. The nucleotides are TGTGCCAGCAGCTCCACAGGACAGGGGCCAGATACGCAGTATTTT.